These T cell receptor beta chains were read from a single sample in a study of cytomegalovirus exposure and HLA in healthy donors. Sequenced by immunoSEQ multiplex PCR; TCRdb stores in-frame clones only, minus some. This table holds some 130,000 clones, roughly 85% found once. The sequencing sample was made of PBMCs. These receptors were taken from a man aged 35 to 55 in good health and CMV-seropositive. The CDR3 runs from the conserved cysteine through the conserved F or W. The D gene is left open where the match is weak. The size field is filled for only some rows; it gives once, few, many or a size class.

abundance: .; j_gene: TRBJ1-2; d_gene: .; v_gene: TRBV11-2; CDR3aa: CASSLGNRVGGYTF; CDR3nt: TGTGCCAGCAGCTTAGGCAACAGGGTTGGCGGCTACACCTTC
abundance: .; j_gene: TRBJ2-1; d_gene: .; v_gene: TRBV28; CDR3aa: CASTSPGHVIYNEQFF; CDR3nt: TGTGCCAGCACCTCCCCCGGACACGTTATTTACAATGAGCAGTTCTTC
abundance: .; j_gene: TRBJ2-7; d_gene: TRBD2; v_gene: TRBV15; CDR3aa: CATSRQLSSGSPHEQYF; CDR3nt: TGTGCCACCAGCAGACAGCTTTCTAGCGGGAGTCCCCACGAGCAGTACTTC
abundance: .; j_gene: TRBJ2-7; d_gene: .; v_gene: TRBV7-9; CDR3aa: CASSLAAGTSSSYEQYF; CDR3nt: TGTGCCAGCAGCCTGGCCGCGGGGACTTCGAGCTCCTACGAGCAGTACTTC
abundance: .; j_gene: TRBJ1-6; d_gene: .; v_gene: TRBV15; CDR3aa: CATRGVTGSPLHF; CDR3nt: TGTGCCACCAGAGGAGTCACTGGGTCACCCCTCCACTTT
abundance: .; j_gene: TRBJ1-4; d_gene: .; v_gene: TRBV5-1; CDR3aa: CASRVVGNEKLFF; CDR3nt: TGCGCCAGCAGAGTGGTCGGGAATGAAAAACTGTTTTTT
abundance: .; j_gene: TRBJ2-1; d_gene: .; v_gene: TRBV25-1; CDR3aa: CASSVLGEDEQFF; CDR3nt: TGTGCCAGCAGTGTGCTTGGAGAGGATGAGCAGTTCTTC
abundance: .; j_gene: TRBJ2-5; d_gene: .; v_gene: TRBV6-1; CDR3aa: CASTSDPSETQYF; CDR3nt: TGTGCCAGCACGTCGGATCCCTCAGAGACTCAGTACTTC
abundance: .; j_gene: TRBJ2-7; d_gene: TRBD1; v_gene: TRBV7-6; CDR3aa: CASSFTGGASEQYF; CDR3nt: TGTGCCAGCAGCTTCACAGGGGGCGCGTCCGAGCAGTACTTC
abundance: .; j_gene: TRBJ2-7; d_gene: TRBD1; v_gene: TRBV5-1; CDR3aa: CASSRDTGARSYEQYF; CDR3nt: TGCGCCAGCAGCAGGGATACAGGGGCGCGGTCCTACGAGCAGTACTTC
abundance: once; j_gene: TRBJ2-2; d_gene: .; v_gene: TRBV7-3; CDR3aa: CASSLYGPNTGELFF; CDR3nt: TGTGCCAGCAGCCTCTACGGTCCGAACACCGGGGAGCTGTTTTTT
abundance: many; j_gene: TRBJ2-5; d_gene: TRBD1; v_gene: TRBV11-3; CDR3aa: CASSSRDRVETQYF; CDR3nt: TGTGCCAGCAGCTCCCGGGACAGGGTTGAGACCCAGTACTTC
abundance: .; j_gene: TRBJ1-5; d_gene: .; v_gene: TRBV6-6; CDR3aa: CASTNQPGYPGQPQHF; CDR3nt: TGTGCCAGCACCAATCAGCCGGGATATCCTGGTCAGCCCCAGCATTTT
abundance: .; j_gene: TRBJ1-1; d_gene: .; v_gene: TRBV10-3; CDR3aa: CAIRGGSSEAFF; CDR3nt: TGTGCCATCAGGGGGGGGTCTTCTGAAGCTTTCTTT
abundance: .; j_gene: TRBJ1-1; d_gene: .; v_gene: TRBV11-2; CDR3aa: CASSFLLDSVNTEAFF; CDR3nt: TGTGCCAGCAGCTTCCTTTTGGACAGCGTGAACACTGAAGCTTTCTTT
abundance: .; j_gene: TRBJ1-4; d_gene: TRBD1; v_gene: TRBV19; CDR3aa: CASTDRGPATNEKLFF; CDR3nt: TGTGCCAGTACCGACAGGGGTCCAGCAACTAATGAAAAACTGTTTTTT